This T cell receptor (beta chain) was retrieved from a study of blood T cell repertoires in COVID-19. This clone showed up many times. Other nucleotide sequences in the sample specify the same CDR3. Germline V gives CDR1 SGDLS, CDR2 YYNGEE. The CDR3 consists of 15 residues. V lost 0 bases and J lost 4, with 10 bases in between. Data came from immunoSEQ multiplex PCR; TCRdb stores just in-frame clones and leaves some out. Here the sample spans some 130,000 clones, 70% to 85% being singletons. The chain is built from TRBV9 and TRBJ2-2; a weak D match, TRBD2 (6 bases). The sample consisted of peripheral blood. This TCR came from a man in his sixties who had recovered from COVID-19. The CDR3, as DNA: TGTGCCAGCAGCGTAGGCGGGGATCCCACCGGGGAGCTGTTTTTT. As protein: CASSVGGDPTGELFF.